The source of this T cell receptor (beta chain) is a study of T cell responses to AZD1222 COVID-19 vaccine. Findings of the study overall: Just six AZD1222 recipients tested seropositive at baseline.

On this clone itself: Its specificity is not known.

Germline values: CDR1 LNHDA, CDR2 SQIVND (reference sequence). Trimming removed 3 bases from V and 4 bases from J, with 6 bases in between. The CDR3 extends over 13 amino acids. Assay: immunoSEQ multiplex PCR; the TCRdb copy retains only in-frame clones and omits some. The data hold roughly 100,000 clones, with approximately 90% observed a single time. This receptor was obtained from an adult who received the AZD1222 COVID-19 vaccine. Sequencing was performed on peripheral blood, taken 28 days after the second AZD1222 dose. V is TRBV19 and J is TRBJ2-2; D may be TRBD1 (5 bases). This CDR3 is CASSIQGTGELFF. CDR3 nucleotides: TGTGCCAGTAGTATCCAGGGCACCGGGGAGCTGTTTTTT.